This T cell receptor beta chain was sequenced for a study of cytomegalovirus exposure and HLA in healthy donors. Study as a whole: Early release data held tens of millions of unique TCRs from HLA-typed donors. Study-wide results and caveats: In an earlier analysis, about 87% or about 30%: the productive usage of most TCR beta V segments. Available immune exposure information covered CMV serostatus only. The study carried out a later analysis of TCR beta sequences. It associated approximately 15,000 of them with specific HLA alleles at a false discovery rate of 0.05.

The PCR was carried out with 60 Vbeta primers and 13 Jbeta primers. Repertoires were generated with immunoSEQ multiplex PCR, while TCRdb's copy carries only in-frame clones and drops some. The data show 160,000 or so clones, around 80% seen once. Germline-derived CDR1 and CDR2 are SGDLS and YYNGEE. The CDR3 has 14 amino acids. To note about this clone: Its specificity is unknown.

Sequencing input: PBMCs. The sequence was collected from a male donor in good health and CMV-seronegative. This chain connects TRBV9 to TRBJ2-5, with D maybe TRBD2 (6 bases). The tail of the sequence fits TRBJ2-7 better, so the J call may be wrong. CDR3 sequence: CASSVGGETGEQYF. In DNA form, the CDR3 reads TGTGCCAGCAGCGTAGGGGGGGAAACAGGCGAGCAGTACTTC.